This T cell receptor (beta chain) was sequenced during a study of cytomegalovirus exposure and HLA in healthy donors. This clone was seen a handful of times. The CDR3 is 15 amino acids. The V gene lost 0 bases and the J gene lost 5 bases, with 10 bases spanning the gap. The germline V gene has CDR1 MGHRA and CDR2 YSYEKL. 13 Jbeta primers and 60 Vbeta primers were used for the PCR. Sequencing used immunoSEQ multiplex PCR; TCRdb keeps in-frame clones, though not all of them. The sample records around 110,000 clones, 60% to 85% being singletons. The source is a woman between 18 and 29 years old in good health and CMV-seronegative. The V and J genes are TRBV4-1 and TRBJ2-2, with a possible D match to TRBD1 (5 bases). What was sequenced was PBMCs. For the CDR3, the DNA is TGCGCCAGCAGCCAAGATTGGCAGGGAACCGGGGAGCTGTTTTTT. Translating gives CASSQDWQGTGELFF.